This T cell receptor (beta chain) stems from a study of blood T cell repertoires in COVID-19. At the level of the study: Acute and convalescent COVID-19 specimens originated in the United States, Italy and Spain.

Germline CDR1 reads WSHSY; CDR2 reads SAAADI. V lost 2 bases to trimming and J lost 1 base; unmatched junction nucleotides: 1. This CDR3 is 14 amino acids long. Generated by immunoSEQ multiplex PCR, the TCRdb table keeps only in-frame clones and is missing some. The repertoire holds 40,000 to 55,000 clones, with 82% as singletons. The V call is TRBV10-2, the J call TRBJ2-7, with 8 bases matching TRBD2. The receptor comes from a human donor with acute or convalescent COVID-19. The donor label of this sample is uncertain. Sequenced: peripheral blood. The CDR3, as DNA: TGCGCCAGCAGTGAGAGCGGGAGTTCCTACGAGCAGTACTTC. This encodes CASSESGSSYEQYF.